This T cell receptor (beta chain) was profiled in a study of blood T cell repertoires in COVID-19. In the authors' methods: Amplification from reference gene primers served as the basis for estimated nucleated cell counts. Measured with immunoSEQ multiplex PCR; TCRdb has only the in-frame clones, and not every one. V and J calls and clone size come straight from that table; D and trimming were deduced from the DNA. Of about 360,000 clones in the sample, around 87% were seen once. The CDR3 runs 16 residues. Trimming took 3 bases from V and 0 from J; bases not matched to a gene: 6. Germline V gives CDR1 SGHRS, CDR2 YFSETQ. Residents of 20 to 25 US areas, aged about 18 to 95 years, made up the participants. Assignments of participants to cohorts depended upon their own reported clinical history. All recovered Cohort 3 donors got two negative PCRs, got clearance, or saw symptom resolution.

This receptor was obtained from a man aged 25 to 40 who had recovered from COVID-19. V and J are TRBV5-1 and TRBJ2-3; 8 bases agree with TRBD1. The sequencing sample was made of PBMCs or T cells enriched from blood (not recorded which). The CDR3 region is CASSSDRDLSTDTQYF. The CDR3 DNA reads as TGCGCCAGCAGCTCGGACAGGGACCTCAGCACAGATACGCAGTATTTT.